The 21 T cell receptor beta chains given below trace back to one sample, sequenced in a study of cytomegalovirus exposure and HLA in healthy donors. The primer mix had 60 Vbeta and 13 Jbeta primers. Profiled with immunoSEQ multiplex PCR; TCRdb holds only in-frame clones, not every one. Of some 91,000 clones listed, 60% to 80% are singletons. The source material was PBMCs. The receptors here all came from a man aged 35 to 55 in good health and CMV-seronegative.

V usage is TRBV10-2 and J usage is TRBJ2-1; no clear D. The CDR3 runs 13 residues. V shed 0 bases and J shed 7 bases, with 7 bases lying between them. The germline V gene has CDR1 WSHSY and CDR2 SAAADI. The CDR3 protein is CASSESLRNEQFF. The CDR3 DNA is TGCGCCAGCAGTGAGTCCCTACGGAATGAGCAGTTCTTC.

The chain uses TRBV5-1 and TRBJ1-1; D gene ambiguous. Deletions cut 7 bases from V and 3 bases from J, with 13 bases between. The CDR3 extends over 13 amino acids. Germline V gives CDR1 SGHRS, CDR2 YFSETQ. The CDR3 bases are TGCGCCAGCGGTATCCTGCGGGACACTGAAGCTTTCTTT. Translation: CASGILRDTEAFF. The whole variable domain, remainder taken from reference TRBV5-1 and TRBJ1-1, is KAGVTQTPRYLIKTRGQQVTLSCSPISGHRSVSWYQQTPGQGLQFLFEYFSETQRNKGNFPGRFSGRQFSNSRSEMNVSTLELGDSALYLCASGILRDTEAFFGQGTRLTVV.

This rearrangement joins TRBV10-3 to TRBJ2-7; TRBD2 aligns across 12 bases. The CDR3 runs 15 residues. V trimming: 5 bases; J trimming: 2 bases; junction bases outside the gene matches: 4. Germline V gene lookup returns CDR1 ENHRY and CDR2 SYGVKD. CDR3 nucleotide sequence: TGTGCCATCAGTTTGACTAGCGGGAGCGCCTACGAGCAGTACTTC. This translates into CAISLTSGSAYEQYF.

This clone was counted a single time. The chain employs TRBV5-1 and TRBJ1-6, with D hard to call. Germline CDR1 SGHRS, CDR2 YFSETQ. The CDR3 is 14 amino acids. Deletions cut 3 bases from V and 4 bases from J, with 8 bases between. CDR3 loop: CASSSAEYNSPLHF. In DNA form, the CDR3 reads TGCGCCAGCAGCTCGGCGGAATATAATTCACCCCTCCACTTT.

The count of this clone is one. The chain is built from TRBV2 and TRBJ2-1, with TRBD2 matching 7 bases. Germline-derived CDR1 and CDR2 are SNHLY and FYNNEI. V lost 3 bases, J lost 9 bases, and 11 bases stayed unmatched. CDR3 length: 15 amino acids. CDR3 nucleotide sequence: TGTGCCAGCAGTGAGGCTAGCGGCTTTAAATCTGAGCAGTTCTTC. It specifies CASSEASGFKSEQFF.

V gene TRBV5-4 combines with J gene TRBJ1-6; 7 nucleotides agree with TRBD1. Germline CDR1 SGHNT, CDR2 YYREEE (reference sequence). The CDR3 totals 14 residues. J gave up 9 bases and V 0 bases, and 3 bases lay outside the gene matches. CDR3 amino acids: CASSLAGGSSPLHF. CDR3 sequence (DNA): TGTGCCAGCAGCTTGGCAGGGGGAAGTTCACCCCTCCACTTT.

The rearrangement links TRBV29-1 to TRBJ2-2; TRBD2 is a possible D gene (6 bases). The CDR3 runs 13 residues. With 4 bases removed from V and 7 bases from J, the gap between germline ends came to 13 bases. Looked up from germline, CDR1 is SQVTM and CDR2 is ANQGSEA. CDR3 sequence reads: CSVGASANGELFF. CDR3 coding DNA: TGCAGCGTTGGGGCTAGCGCCAACGGGGAGCTGTTTTTT.

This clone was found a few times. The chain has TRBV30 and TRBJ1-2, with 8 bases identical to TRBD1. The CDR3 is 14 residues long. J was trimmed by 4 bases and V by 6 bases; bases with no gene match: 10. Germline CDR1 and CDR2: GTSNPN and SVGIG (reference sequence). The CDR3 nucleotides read TGTGCCTGCCCAATCCCGGACAGGGTCTATGGCTACACCTTC. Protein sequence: CACPIPDRVYGYTF.

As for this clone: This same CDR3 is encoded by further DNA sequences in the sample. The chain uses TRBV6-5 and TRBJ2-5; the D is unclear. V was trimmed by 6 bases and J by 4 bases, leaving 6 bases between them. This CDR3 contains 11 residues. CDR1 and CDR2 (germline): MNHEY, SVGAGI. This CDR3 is CASSSRETQYF. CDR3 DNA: TGTGCCAGCAGCTCTAGAGAGACCCAGTACTTC.

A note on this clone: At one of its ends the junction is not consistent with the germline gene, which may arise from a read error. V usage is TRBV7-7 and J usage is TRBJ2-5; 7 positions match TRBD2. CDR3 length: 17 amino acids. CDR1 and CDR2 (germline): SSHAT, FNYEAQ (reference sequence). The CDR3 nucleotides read TGTGCTAGCAGCCATAGATCGGGGGGATTATTCCAAGAGACCCAGTACTTC. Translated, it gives CASSHRSGGLFQETQYF.

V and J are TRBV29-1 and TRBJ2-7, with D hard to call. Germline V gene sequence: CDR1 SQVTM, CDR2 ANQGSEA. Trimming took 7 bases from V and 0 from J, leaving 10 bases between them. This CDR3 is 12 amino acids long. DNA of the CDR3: TGCAGCGCCGAGACGGGCTCCTACGAGCAGTACTTC. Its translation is CSAETGSYEQYF.

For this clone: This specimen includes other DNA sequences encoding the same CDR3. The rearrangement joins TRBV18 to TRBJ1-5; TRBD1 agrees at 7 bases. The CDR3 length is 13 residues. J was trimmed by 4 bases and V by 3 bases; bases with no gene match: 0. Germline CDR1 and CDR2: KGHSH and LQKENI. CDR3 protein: CASSPGQNQPQHF. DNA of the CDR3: TGTGCCAGCTCACCGGGACAGAATCAGCCCCAGCATTTT.

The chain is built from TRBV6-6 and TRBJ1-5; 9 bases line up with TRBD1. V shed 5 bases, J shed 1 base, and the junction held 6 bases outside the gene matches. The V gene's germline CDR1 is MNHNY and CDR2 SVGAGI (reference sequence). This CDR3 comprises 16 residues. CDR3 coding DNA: TGTGCCAGCAGTCCGGGACAGGGTCGGAGCAATCAGCCCCAGCATTTT. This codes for CASSPGQGRSNQPQHF.

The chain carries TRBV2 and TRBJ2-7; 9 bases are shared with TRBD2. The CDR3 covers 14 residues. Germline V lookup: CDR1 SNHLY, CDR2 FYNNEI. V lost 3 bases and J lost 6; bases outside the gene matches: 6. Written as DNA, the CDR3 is TGTGCCAGCAGTGACCTAGCGGGATGGCGCGAGCAGTACTTC. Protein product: CASSDLAGWREQYF.

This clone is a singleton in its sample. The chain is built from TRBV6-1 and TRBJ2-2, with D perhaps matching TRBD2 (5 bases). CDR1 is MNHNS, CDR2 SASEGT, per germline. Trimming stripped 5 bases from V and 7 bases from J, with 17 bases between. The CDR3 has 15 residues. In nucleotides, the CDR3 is TGTGCCAGCAGTTCCCGGGTACGGGGAAGCGGGGAGCTGTTTTTT. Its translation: CASSSRVRGSGELFF.

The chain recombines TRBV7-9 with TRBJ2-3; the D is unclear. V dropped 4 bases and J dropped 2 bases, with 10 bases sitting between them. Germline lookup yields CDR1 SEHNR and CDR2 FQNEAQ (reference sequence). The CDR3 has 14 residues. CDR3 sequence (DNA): TGTGCCAGCAGCTCCTGGGCCGACACAGATACGCAGTATTTT. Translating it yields CASSSWADTDTQYF.

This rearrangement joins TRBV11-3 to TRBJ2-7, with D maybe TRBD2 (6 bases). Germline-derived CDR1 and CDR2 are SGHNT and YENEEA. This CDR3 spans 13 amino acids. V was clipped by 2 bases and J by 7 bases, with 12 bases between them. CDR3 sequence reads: CASSLREGGEQYF. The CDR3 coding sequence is TGTGCCAGCAGCTTAAGGGAAGGAGGGGAGCAGTACTTC.

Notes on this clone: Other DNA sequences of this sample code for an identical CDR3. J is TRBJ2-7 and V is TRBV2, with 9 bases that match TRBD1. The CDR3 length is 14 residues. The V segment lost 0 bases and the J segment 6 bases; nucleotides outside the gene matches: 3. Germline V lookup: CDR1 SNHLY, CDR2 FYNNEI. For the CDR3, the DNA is TGTGCCAGCAGTGAAGCGCGGACAGGGGTCGAGCAGTACTTC. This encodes CASSEARTGVEQYF.

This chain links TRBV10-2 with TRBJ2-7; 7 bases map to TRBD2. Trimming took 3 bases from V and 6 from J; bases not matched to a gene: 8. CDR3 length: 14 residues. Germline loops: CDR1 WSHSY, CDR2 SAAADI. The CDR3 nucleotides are TGCGCCAGCAGTGACTCGTGGGGGGGAGGCGAGCAGTACTTC. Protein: CASSDSWGGGEQYF.

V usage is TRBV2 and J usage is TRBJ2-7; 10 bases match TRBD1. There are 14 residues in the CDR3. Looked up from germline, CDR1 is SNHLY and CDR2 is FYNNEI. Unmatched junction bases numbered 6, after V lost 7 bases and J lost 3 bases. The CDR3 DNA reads TGTGCCAGCACCAGGACAGGGGGAAACTACGAGCAGTACTTC. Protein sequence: CASTRTGGNYEQYF.

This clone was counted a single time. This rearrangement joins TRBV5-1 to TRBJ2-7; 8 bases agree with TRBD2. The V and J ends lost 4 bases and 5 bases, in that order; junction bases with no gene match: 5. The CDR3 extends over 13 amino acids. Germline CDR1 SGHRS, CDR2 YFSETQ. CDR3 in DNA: TGCGCCAGCAGCCCGGGACTAGGGAACGAGCAGTACTTC. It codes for CASSPGLGNEQYF.